Shown below are 26 T cell receptor beta chains from a single sample sequenced in a study of Ad26.COV2.S vaccination and SARS-CoV-2 variants. Treatment noted: some 20 received Ad26.COV2.S at low or high dose, single or two shots; 5 received placebo; per-sample allocation not given. Sampling was done on day 63 after the first vaccine or placebo injection. The data were produced by immunoSEQ multiplex PCR, yet TCRdb's version contains in-frame clones alone and is incomplete. Of about 350,000 clones listed, roughly 89% were seen once; the top ten hold approximately 5%. The sequencing used peripheral blood, collected in a trial of Ad26.COV2.S vaccine versus placebo. The receptors were sampled from a person aged 18-60 years who received the Ad26.COV2.S COVID-19 vaccine or a placebo.

V gene TRBV14 combines with J gene TRBJ2-7; 7 bases are shared with TRBD1. The CDR3 sequence is 14 residues long. Trimming cost V 4 bases and J 10 bases; bases outside gene matches: 13. Germline V gives CDR1 SGHDN, CDR2 FVKESK. CDR3 DNA: TGTGCCAGCAGCCCCCAGACAGGGATTGGGGTCCAGTACTTC. Protein product: CASSPQTGIGVQYF.

This rearrangement joins TRBV7-9 to TRBJ1-4, with unresolved D. Trimming stripped 4 bases from V and 8 bases from J, with 14 bases between. Germline assignment: CDR1 SEHNR and CDR2 FQNEAQ (reference sequence). This CDR3 spans 14 amino acids. Written as DNA, the CDR3 is TGTGCCAGCAGCTCTGGGCTTTTTCAGGAAAAACTGTTTTTT. Protein: CASSSGLFQEKLFF. Full variable domain (rest looked up from reference TRBV7-9 and TRBJ1-4): DTGVSQNPRHKITKRGQNVTFRCDPISEHNRLYWYRQTLGQGPEFLTYFQNEAQLEKSRLLSDRFSAERPKGSFSTLEIQRTEQGDSAMYLCASSSGLFQEKLFFGSGTQLSVL.

V usage is TRBV5-1 and J usage is TRBJ2-7; 8 positions agree with TRBD1. Germline CDR1 reads SGHRS; CDR2 reads YFSETQ. CDR3 size: 15 residues. With 1 base clipped from V and 5 bases from J, the junction kept 8 bases outside the gene matches. The CDR3 nucleotides are TGCGCCAGCAGCTTGTTTCCAGGACAGGGACACGAGCAGTACTTC. Amino acid sequence: CASSLFPGQGHEQYF.

V usage is TRBV5-6 and J usage is TRBJ1-5; 8 bases fit TRBD1. After removal of 4 bases from V and 6 bases from J, the junction contained 6 bases not matched to a gene. CDR1 SGHDT and CDR2 YYEEEE come from the germline V gene. CDR3 length: 14 amino acids. The chain's CDR3 is CASSRRQGSQPQHF. The CDR3 nucleotides are TGTGCCAGCAGCCGACGACAGGGGAGTCAGCCCCAGCATTTT.

J is TRBJ1-1 and V is TRBV6-2 or TRBV6-3; D gene unclear. Germline loops: CDR1 MNHEY, CDR2 SVGEGT. V gave up 2 bases and J gave up 0 bases, with 16 bases separating them. The length of the CDR3 is 17 residues. The CDR3 region is CASSYPRSSSLNTEAFF. DNA of the CDR3: TGTGCCAGCAGTTACCCCCGAAGCTCGAGCTTGAACACTGAAGCTTTCTTT.

The J gene is TRBJ1-1, the V gene TRBV27, with a tentative D call TRBD1 (6 bases). This CDR3 has 14 amino acids. Germline V CDR1 and CDR2: MNHEY, SMNVEV (reference sequence). V was shortened by 5 bases and J by 4 bases, with 14 bases between the two germline ends. The CDR3 loop reads CASSDHRVGTEAFF. Here the CDR3 DNA reads TGTGCCAGCAGTGACCACAGGGTGGGCACTGAAGCTTTCTTT.

This chain uses TRBV10-2 with TRBJ1-5, with 10 bases aligning to TRBD1. V shed 9 bases and J 4 bases; nucleotides not matched to a gene: 9. CDR3 length: 15 residues. Germline V gives CDR1 WSHSY, CDR2 SAAADI. CDR3 sequence reads: CASQDRGGRNQPQHF. The CDR3 bases are TGCGCCAGTCAGGACAGGGGGGGTAGAAATCAGCCCCAGCATTTT.

The genes are TRBV14 and TRBJ1-2, with a weak D call TRBD1 (5 bases). V dropped 3 bases and J dropped 3 bases, with 8 bases sitting between them. This CDR3 comprises 13 residues. Germline V lookup: CDR1 SGHDN, CDR2 FVKESK. DNA for the CDR3: TGTGCCAGCAGCCAGGCCAGGGACTATGGCTACACCTTC. Protein sequence: CASSQARDYGYTF.

The chain's CDR3 is CASSRRSGEGSEKLFF. In DNA, the CDR3 is TGCGCCAGCAGCCGGCGAAGTGGGGAGGGGAGCGAAAAACTGTTTTTT. V is TRBV5-1 and J is TRBJ1-4, with D tentatively TRBD1 (5 bases). Germline loops: CDR1 SGHRS, CDR2 YFSETQ. CDR3 length equals 16 residues. Trimming stripped 4 bases from V and 8 bases from J, with 21 bases between.

The rearrangement links TRBV19 to TRBJ2-1; unclear D gene. CDR3 length: 15 amino acids. V lost 3 bases and J 6 bases, leaving 15 bases between the germline ends. Germline V gene lookup returns CDR1 LNHDA and CDR2 SQIVND (reference sequence). In DNA, the CDR3 is TGTGCCAGTAGTATTCAAGCCACCCCGGTCAATGAGCAGTTCTTC. This translates into CASSIQATPVNEQFF. The full variable domain, completed using reference TRBV19 and TRBJ2-1, is DGGITQSPKYLFRKEGQNVTLSCEQNLNHDAMYWYRQDPGQGLRLIYYSQIVNDFQKGDIAEGYSVSREKKESFPLTVTSAQKNPTAFYLCASSIQATPVNEQFFGPGTRLTVL.

This chain joins TRBV10-1 and TRBJ2-3; D not certain. CDR1 is WNHNN, CDR2 SYGVQD, per germline (reference sequence). Trimming pared 0 bases from V and 5 bases from J, leaving 9 bases between. The CDR3 covers 14 residues. The CDR3 coding sequence is TGCGCCAGCAGTGAGTCGAGTAGAGAAGATACGCAGTATTTT. Encoded protein: CASSESSREDTQYF.

This clone was picked up a small number of times. The rearrangement uses TRBV3-1 (or the pseudogene TRBV3-2) and TRBJ2-7, with unresolved D. Germline V gives CDR1 LGHDT, CDR2 YNNKEL (reference sequence). The germline V and J ends were trimmed by 2 bases and 4 bases, with 6 bases remaining between them. The CDR3 length is 12 residues. The CDR3 DNA follows: TGTGCCAGCAGCCAATATCCATACGAGCAGTACTTC. Encoded protein: CASSQYPYEQYF.

The J gene is TRBJ2-7, the V gene TRBV7-2; a weak D match, TRBD1 (5 bases). The CDR3 is made up of 13 amino acids. V was pared by 2 bases and J by 5 bases, with 10 bases between. Germline values: CDR1 SGHTA, CDR2 FQGNSA. The CDR3 nucleotides are TGTGCCAGCAGCTTATCCCAGGGTGACGAGCAGTACTTC. Translation gives CASSLSQGDEQYF.

Ten or more counts support this clone. Written as DNA, the CDR3 is TGTGCCAGCAGGCACAGGGGAATGAACACCGGGGAGCTGTTTTTT. This codes for CASRHRGMNTGELFF. V is TRBV2 and J is TRBJ2-2, with 7 bases fitting TRBD1. Unmatched junction bases numbered 5, after V lost 6 bases and J lost 1 base. Germline V gene sequence: CDR1 SNHLY, CDR2 FYNNEI. There are 15 residues in the CDR3.

The chain uses TRBV2 and TRBJ1-3; maybe TRBD1 (5 bases). The germline V and J ends were trimmed by 3 bases and 3 bases, with 12 bases remaining between them. From germline, CDR1 is SNHLY and CDR2 FYNNEI. This CDR3 comprises 15 residues. The CDR3 DNA reads as TGTGCCAGCAGTGACGAAGACAGATTTGGAAACACCATATATTTT. It is translated as CASSDEDRFGNTIYF. The full variable domain, with the rest looked up from reference TRBV2 and TRBJ1-3, is EPEVTQTPSHQVTQMGQEVILRCVPISNHLYFYWYRQILGQKVEFLVSFYNNEISEKSEIFDDQFSVERPDGSNFTLKIRSTKLEDSAMYFCASSDEDRFGNTIYFGEGSWLTVV.

The chain has TRBV9 and TRBJ1-6; the D gene is possibly TRBD1 (5 bases). CDR1 SGDLS and CDR2 YYNGEE come from the germline V gene. V dropped 0 bases and J dropped 7 bases, with 8 bases sitting between them. CDR3 size: 14 residues. The CDR3 nucleotides are TGTGCCAGCAGCGTAGGGGGGGGAAATTCACCCCTCCACTTT. It specifies CASSVGGGNSPLHF.

V usage is TRBV21-1 and J usage is TRBJ2-5; the D call in the table, TRBD1, was not verified against the DNA. TRBV21-1 is a pseudogene. The CDR3 totals 17 residues. The CDR3: CASSNEGGQDSQETQYF. CDR3 coding DNA: TGTGCCAGCAGCAATGAAGGGGGACAGGACAGCCAAGAGACCCAGTACTTC.

V is TRBV28 and J is TRBJ1-2; 7 nucleotides align to TRBD1. V was pared by 6 bases and J by 2 bases, with 9 bases of the junction left unmatched. This CDR3 comprises 15 residues. In germline, CDR1 is MDHEN, CDR2 SYDVKM. The DNA for the CDR3 is TGTGCCAGCAGGGCGACAGGGTTTGGGAACTATGGCTACACCTTC. This encodes CASRATGFGNYGYTF.

The chain is built from TRBV29-1 and TRBJ1-2; D remains ambiguous. The V end lost 2 bases, the J end lost 2 bases, and 12 bases lay between the germline ends. CDR3 length equals 14 residues. The germline V gene encodes CDR1 SQVTM and CDR2 ANQGSEA. The CDR3 DNA is TGCAGCGTTGAAAGGCAGGACTTAAACTATGGCTACACCTTC. Protein: CSVERQDLNYGYTF.

The gene calls are TRBV18 and TRBJ2-7; 9 bases map to TRBD1. Germline loops: CDR1 KGHSH, CDR2 LQKENI. Trimming took 3 bases from V and 5 from J; bases not matched to a gene: 5. This CDR3 comprises 14 residues. The CDR3 sequence is CASSPGQGGHEQYF. The CDR3 DNA reads TGTGCCAGCTCACCGGGACAGGGTGGCCACGAGCAGTACTTC.

V and J are TRBV24-1 and TRBJ2-3, with a weak D call TRBD1 (6 bases). V was pared by 4 bases and J by 6 bases, with 13 bases between. Germline loops: CDR1 KGHDR, CDR2 SFDVKD. The CDR3 loop spans 14 amino acids. CDR3 residues: CATSDHYRVDTQYF. The CDR3 DNA sequence: TGTGCCACCAGTGACCACTACAGGGTTGATACGCAGTATTTT.

The chain carries TRBV29-1 and TRBJ2-7; tentative D call: TRBD1 (7 bases). The germline CDR1 and CDR2 sequences are SQVTM and ANQGSEA. The CDR3 is 13 residues long. V was shortened by 4 bases and J by 4 bases, with 14 bases between the two germline ends. CDR3 region: CSVVGRGVYEQYF. The CDR3 coding sequence is TGCAGCGTTGTGGGCAGGGGGGTGTACGAGCAGTACTTC.

This clone was observed a few times. The chain is built from TRBV4-2 and TRBJ2-3; D is unresolved. V was pared by 4 bases and J by 0 bases, with 11 bases between. This CDR3 has 15 amino acids. The germline V gene has CDR1 LGHNA and CDR2 YNFKEQ. The CDR3 bases are TGTGCCAGCAGCCTAGAGCCCCGTAGCACAGATACGCAGTATTTT. Its protein product is CASSLEPRSTDTQYF.

The chain combines TRBV19 with TRBJ1-2; D not resolved. V shed 10 bases and J shed 7 bases, with 16 bases lying between them. This CDR3 has 12 residues. The germline CDR1 and CDR2 sequences are LNHDA and SQIVND (reference sequence). Here the CDR3 DNA reads TGTGCCACCTCCTTCCCCATGGGTGGCTACACCTTC. It translates to CATSFPMGGYTF.

This chain joins TRBV28 and TRBJ1-3, with 7 bases lining up with TRBD1. The germline V gene encodes CDR1 MDHEN and CDR2 SYDVKM. The CDR3 consists of 15 residues. V lost 6 bases and J lost 0; bases outside the gene matches: 5. The CDR3 coding sequence is TGTGCCAGCAGGGGGGGGGACAGCTCTGGAAACACCATATATTTT. Protein product: CASRGGDSSGNTIYF.

The chain uses TRBV18 and TRBJ2-5; a possible D gene is TRBD2 (6 bases). The CDR3 extends over 15 amino acids. V was trimmed by 0 bases and J by 5 bases, leaving 13 bases between them. Germline CDR1 is KGHSH and CDR2 is LQKENI. The CDR3 DNA sequence: TGTGCCAGCTCACCACCGGCGACTGGGAGGGAGACCCAGTACTTC. The encoded protein is CASSPPATGRETQYF.